The text below deals with one T cell receptor beta chain. Its antigen remains unknown. The germline gives CDR1 SGHRS, CDR2 YFSETQ. V was clipped by 0 bases and J by 5 bases; unmatched bases: 4. The CDR3 extends over 15 amino acids. PCR employed 60 Vbeta and 13 Jbeta primers. Libraries were prepared by immunoSEQ multiplex PCR; TCRdb keeps only in-frame clonotypes and omits some of them. The sample has under 250,000 clones. These data belong to a study of cytomegalovirus exposure and HLA in healthy donors. General study points: A few CMV-associated chains were confirmed in vitro to be specific for CMV antigens. By HLA locus, TCR association rates varied in a later analysis, with DRB1 showing the most and HLA-C the fewest.

The chain has TRBV5-1 and TRBJ2-2; 7 nucleotides agree with TRBD1. Sequenced: PBMCs. The receptor comes from a girl aged 2-15 years in good health and CMV-seropositive. The CDR3 loop reads CASSLVVQGTGELFF. For the CDR3, the DNA is TGCGCCAGCAGCTTGGTGGTACAGGGGACCGGGGAGCTGTTTTTT.